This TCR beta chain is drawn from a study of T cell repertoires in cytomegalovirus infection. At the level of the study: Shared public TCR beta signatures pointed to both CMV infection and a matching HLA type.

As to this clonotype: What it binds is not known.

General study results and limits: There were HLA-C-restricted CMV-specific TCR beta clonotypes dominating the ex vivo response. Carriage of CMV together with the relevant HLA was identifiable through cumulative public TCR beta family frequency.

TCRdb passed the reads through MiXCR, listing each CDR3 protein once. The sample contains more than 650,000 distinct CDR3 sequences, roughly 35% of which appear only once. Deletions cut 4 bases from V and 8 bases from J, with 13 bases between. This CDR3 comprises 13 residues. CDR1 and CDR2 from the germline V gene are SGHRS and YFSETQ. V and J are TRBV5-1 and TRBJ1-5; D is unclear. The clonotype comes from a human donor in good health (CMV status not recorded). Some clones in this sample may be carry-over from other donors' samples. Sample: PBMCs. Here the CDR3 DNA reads TGCGCCAGCAGCCGGATTTCGGAGGAGCCCCAGCATTTT. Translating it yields CASSRISEEPQHF.